These 5 T cell receptor beta chains share one sample of origin, sequenced in a study of CD8 T cells in Susac syndrome. Random hexamers were used to reverse transcribe the RNA input (about 0.45 to 1 ug). TCRdb reprocessed the immunoSEQ multiplex PCR reads with MiXCR, giving one entry per CDR3 protein. The sample has roughly 190,000 distinct CDR3 sequences; about 95% are singletons. Source material: CD4+ T cells from PBMCs. All receptors come from a human donor in good health.

The chain is built from TRBV4-2 and TRBJ2-3, with D unresolved. This CDR3 comprises 13 residues. With 1 base removed from V and 7 bases from J, the gap between germline ends came to 9 bases. Germline V gene data show CDR1 as LGHNA and CDR2 as YNFKEQ. CDR3 loop: CASSQGWGNTQYF. DNA for the CDR3: TGTGCCAGCAGCCAAGGATGGGGAAATACGCAGTATTTT.

The chain links TRBV24-1 to TRBJ1-5; D remains ambiguous. Trimming removed 2 bases at V and 4 bases at J, with 14 bases between. Germline values: CDR1 KGHDR, CDR2 SFDVKD. The CDR3 contains 16 residues. The CDR3 DNA is TGTGCCACCAGTGATTCGCTCTGGACGGGAAATCAGCCCCAGCATTTT. It encodes CATSDSLWTGNQPQHF.

The rearrangement links TRBV29-1 to TRBJ2-7; 8 bases map to TRBD1. Germline-derived CDR1 and CDR2 are SQVTM and ANQGSEA. The CDR3 extends over 14 amino acids. Trimming removed 1 base from V and 9 bases from J; junction bases left unmatched: 11. The chain's CDR3 is CSVEVDRVLPAQYF. The CDR3 coding sequence is TGCAGCGTTGAAGTGGACAGGGTCCTCCCCGCGCAGTACTTC.

This chain uses TRBV30 with TRBJ1-2, with TRBD1 as a possible D gene (6 bases). Germline lookup yields CDR1 GTSNPN and CDR2 SVGIG (reference sequence). The CDR3 extends over 15 amino acids. V was clipped by 0 bases and J by 3 bases, with 14 bases between them. CDR3 bases: TGTGCCTGGAGTGTAGGGCGTCAGGGGTACTATGGCTACACCTTC. Its protein is CAWSVGRQGYYGYTF.

This sequence joins TRBV20-1 and TRBJ2-4; 8 nucleotides line up with TRBD1. Germline V gives CDR1 DFQATT, CDR2 SNEGSKA (reference sequence). The CDR3 consists of 13 residues. With 5 bases clipped from V and 9 bases from J, the junction kept 9 bases outside the gene matches. The CDR3 region is CSAPWTGRGIQYF. In DNA, the CDR3 is TGCAGTGCTCCTTGGACAGGGCGAGGCATTCAGTACTTC.